This T cell receptor (beta chain) is drawn from a study of T cell responses to AZD1222 COVID-19 vaccine. The data were produced by immunoSEQ multiplex PCR, yet TCRdb's version contains in-frame clones alone and is incomplete. The profile covers about 170,000 clones, with roughly 89% appearing a single time and 1.6% taken by the ten largest. As concerns this clone: Its antigen remains unidentified.

Study-wide results and caveats: Baseline seropositives among AZD1222 recipients totaled only five to seven.

The source of this sequence is an adult in good health. The specimen was peripheral blood, collected on day 0 of AZD1222 vaccination.

CDR3 loop: CASSQDGYGYTF. DNA for the CDR3: TGTGCCAGCAGCCAAGACGGATATGGCTACACCTTC. This chain joins TRBV4-2 and TRBJ1-2; D remains unclear. Germline-derived CDR1 and CDR2 are LGHNA and YNFKEQ. This CDR3 spans 12 amino acids. The V end was cut by 0 bases, the J end by 5 bases, with 4 bases between.